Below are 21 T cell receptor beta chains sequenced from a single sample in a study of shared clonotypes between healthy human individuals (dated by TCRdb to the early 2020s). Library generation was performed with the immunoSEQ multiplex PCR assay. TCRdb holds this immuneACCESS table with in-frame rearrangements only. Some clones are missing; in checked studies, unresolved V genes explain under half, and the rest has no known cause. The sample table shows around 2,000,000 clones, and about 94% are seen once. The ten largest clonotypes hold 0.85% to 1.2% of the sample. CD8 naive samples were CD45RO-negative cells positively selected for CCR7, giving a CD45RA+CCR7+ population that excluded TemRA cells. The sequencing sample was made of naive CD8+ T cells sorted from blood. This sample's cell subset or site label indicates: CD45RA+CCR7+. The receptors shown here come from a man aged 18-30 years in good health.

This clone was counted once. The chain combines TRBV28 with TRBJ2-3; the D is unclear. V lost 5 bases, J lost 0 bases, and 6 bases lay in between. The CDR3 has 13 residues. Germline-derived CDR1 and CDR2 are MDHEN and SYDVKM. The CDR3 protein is CASSTPSTDTQYF. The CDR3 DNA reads TGTGCCAGCAGTACCCCAAGCACAGATACGCAGTATTTT.

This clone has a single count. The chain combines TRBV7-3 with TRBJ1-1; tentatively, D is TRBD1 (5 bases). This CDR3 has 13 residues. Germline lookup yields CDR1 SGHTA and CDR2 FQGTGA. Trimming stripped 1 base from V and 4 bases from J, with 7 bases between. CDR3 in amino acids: CASSLNGGTEAFF. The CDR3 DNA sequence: TGTGCCAGCAGCTTAAATGGGGGCACTGAAGCTTTCTTT.

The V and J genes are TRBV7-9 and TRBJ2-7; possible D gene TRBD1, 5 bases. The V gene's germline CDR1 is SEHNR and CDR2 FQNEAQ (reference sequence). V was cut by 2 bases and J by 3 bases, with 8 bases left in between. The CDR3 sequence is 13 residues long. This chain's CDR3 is CASSLQGFYEQYF. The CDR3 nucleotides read TGTGCCAGCAGCTTACAGGGATTCTACGAGCAGTACTTC.

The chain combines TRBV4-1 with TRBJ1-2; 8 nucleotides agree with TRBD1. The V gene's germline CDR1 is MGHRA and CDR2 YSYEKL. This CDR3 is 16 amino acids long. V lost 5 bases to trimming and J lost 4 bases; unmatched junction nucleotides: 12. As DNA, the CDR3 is TGCGCCAGCAGCTGGGGGACAGGCCTACCTAGCTATGGCTACACCTTC. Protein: CASSWGTGLPSYGYTF.

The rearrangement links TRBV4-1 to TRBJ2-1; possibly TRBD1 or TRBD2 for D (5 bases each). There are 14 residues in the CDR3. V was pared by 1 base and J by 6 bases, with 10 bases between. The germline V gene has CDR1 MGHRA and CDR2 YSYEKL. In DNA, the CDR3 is TGCGCCAGCAGCCAAGTCGGGGCTGGCAATGAGCAGTTCTTC. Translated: CASSQVGAGNEQFF.

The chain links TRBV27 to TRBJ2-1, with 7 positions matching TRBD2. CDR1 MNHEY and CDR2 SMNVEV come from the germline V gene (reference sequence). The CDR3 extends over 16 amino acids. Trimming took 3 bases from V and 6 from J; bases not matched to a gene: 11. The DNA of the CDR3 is TGTGCCAGCAGTTTTGCCGGACTAGTAGGACTCAATGAGCAGTTCTTC. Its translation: CASSFAGLVGLNEQFF.

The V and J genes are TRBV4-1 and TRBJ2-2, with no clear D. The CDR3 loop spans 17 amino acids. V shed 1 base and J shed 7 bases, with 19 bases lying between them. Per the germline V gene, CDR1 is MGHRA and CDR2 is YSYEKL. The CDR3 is CASSQGVSSSGFGELFF. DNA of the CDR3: TGCGCCAGCAGCCAAGGTGTCTCGAGCTCCGGGTTCGGGGAGCTGTTTTTT.

CDR3 coding DNA: TGCGCCAGCAGCCAGTCTGGAGGAAACAATGAGCAGTTCTTC. This translates into CASSQSGGNNEQFF. This chain joins TRBV4-1 and TRBJ2-1, with D perhaps matching TRBD2 (5 bases). Trimming took 3 bases from V and 5 from J, leaving 11 bases between them. This CDR3 has 14 residues. Germline CDR1 reads MGHRA; CDR2 reads YSYEKL.

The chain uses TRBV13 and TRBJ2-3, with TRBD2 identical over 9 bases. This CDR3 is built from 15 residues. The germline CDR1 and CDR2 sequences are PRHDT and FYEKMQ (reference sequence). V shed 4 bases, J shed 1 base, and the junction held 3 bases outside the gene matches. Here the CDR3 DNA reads TGTGCCAGCAGCTCGCGGGGGGGAGGCACAGATACGCAGTATTTT. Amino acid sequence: CASSSRGGGTDTQYF.

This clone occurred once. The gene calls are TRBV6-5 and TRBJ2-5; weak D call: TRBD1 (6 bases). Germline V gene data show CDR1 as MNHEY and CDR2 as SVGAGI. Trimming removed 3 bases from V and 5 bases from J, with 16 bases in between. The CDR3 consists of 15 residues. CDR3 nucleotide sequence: TGTGCCAGCAGTTATGAGGGGGTAGGGTGGGAGACCCAGTACTTC. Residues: CASSYEGVGWETQYF.

The CDR3 DNA is TGTGCCAGCAGCTTAGGGACTTCCAATGAGCAGTTCTTC. It codes for CASSLGTSNEQFF. J is TRBJ2-1 and V is TRBV7-6, with D possibly being TRBD2 (5 bases). Germline assignment: CDR1 SGHVS and CDR2 FNYEAQ. V was trimmed by 1 base and J by 6 bases, leaving 7 bases between them. The CDR3 spans 13 residues.

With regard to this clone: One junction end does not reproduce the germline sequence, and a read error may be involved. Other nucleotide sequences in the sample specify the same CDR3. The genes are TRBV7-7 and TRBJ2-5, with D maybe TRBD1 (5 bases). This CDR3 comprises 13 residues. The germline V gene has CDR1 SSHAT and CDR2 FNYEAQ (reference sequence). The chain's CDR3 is CASSLGPGETQYF. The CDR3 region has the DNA TGTGCTAGCAGCTTAGGGCCAGGGGAGACCCAGTACTTC.

The CDR3 is CAWSAGYTEAFF. The CDR3 bases are TGTGCCTGGAGTGCAGGGTACACTGAAGCTTTCTTT. The rearrangement links TRBV30 to TRBJ1-1; D may be TRBD1 (5 bases). This CDR3 comprises 12 residues. From germline, CDR1 is GTSNPN and CDR2 SVGIG (reference sequence). V shed 1 base and J shed 3 bases, with 6 bases lying between them. Variable domain in full (rest from reference TRBV30 and TRBJ1-1): SQTIHQWPATLVQPVGSPLSLECTVEGTSNPNLYWYRQAAGRGLQLLFYSVGIGQISSEVPQNLSASRPQDRQFILSSKKLLLSDSGFYLCAWSAGYTEAFFGQGTRLTVV.

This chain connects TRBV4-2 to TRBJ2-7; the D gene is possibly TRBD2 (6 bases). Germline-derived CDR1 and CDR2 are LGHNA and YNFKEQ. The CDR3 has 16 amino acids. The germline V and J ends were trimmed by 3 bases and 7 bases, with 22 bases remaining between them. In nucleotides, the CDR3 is TGTGCCAGCAGCCAGGCGATCGGGGCGGCGGGGAGTGAGCAGTACTTC. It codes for CASSQAIGAAGSEQYF.

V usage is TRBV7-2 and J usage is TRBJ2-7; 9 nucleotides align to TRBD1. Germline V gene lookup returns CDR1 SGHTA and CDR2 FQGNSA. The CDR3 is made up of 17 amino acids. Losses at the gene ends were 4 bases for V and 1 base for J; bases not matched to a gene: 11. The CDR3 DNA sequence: TGTGCCAGCAGCTACTCCCCGGGGACAGGGTTGTCCTACGAGCAGTACTTC. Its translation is CASSYSPGTGLSYEQYF.

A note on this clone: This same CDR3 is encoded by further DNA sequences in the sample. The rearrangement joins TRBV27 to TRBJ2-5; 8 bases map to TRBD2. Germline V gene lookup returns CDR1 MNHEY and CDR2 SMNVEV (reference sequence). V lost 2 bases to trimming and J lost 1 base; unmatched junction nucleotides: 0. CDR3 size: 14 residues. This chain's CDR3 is CASSLLAGQETQYF. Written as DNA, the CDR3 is TGTGCCAGCAGTTTACTAGCGGGCCAAGAGACCCAGTACTTC.

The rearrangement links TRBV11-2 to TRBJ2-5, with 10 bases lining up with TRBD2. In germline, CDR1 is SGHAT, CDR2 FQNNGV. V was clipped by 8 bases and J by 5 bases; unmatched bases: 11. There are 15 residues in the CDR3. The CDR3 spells CASQGLAGVGETQYF. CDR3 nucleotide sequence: TGTGCCAGCCAAGGTCTAGCGGGGGTCGGGGAGACCCAGTACTTC.

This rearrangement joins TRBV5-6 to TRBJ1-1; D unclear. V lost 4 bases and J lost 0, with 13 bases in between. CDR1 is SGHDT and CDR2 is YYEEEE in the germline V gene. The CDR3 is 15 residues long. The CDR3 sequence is CASSRPGELNTEAFF. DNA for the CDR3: TGTGCCAGCAGCCGCCCCGGGGAATTGAACACTGAAGCTTTCTTT.

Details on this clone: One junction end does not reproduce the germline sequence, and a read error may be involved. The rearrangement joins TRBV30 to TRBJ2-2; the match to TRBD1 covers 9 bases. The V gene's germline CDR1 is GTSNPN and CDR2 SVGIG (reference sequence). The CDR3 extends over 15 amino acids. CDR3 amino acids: CVWSAGTGRVGELFF. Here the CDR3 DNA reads TGTGTCTGGAGTGCCGGGACAGGGAGGGTCGGGGAGCTGTTTTTT.

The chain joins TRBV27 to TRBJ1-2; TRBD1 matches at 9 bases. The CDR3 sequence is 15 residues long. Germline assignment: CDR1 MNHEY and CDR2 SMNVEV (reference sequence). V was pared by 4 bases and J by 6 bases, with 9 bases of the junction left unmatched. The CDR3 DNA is TGTGCCAGCAGTTCAACAGGGGGCTGGGTCAATGGCTACACCTTC. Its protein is CASSSTGGWVNGYTF.

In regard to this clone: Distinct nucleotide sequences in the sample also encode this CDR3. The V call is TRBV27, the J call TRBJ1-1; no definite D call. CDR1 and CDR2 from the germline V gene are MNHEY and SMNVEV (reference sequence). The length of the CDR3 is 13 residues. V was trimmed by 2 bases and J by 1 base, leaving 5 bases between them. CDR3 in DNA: TGTGCCAGCAGTTTAGGTAGGAACACTGAAGCTTTCTTT. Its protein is CASSLGRNTEAFF.